The clone carrying this TCR beta chain has a handful of counts. CDR1 and CDR2 (germline): SGHNT, YYREEE (reference sequence). This CDR3 comprises 14 residues. V lost 0 bases and J 0 bases, leaving 3 bases between the germline ends. This specimen belongs to a study of blood T cells in healthy people across ages. The authors ran a second PCR of about 7 to 11 cycles using a sample-barcoded 5' primer and a J-beta primer mix. TCRdb redid the calling of the 5' RACE reads with MiXCR, one entry per CDR3 protein. The data contain hundreds of thousands of distinct CDR3 sequences, about 34% of them singletons. The source is a woman at least 80 years old in good health. Sequences were obtained from blood. V and J are TRBV5-4 and TRBJ2-2; no clear D gene. The CDR3 DNA is TGTGCCAGCAGCTTGGTATCGAACACCGGGGAGCTGTTTTTT. This gives the protein CASSLVSNTGELFF.